These 23 T cell receptor beta chains share one sample of origin, sequenced in a study of T cells in Graves' hyperthyroidism and ophthalmopathy. Amplification of TCR beta CDR3 regions used RNA as the template. The HTBI primer set was used in a first-round RT-PCR of the TCR CDR3. One entry per CDR3 protein results from TCRdb running MiXCR on the multiplex PCR reads. Among about 260,000 distinct CDR3 sequences listed, about a sixth were seen once. Sequencing was done on a sample of blood. Source of these receptors: a woman under 30 with Graves' ophthalmopathy.

This clonotype turned up a few times. Just one base apart from a much larger clone, this may be a read error. The CDR3 ends on some other residue instead of the conserved phenylalanine or tryptophan, so this is likely a read error. This chain joins TRBV6-2 or TRBV6-3 and TRBJ2-1; 7 nucleotides line up with TRBD2. This CDR3 spans 13 amino acids. The J segment lost 1 base and the V segment lost 10 bases, leaving 4 bases of the junction unmatched. Per the germline V gene, CDR1 is MNHEY and CDR2 is SVGEGT. CDR3 protein: CATEAGSYNEQFL. CDR3 DNA: TGTGCCACCGAAGCGGGATCCTACAATGAGCAGTTCCTC.

This clonotype has at least ten counts. The genes are TRBV7-9 and TRBJ1-2, with 8 bases that match TRBD1. The germline CDR1 and CDR2 sequences are SEHNR and FQNEAQ (reference sequence). V trimming: 2 bases; J trimming: 7 bases; junction bases outside the gene matches: 6. This CDR3 has 14 residues. The CDR3 here is CASSLPAGGGGYTF. CDR3 nucleotide sequence: TGTGCCAGCAGCTTACCAGCAGGGGGCGGTGGCTACACCTTC.

This clonotype was detected many times. The CDR3 region has the DNA TGTGCCAGCAGTTACGATTTGGGGGCCCCCTACGAGCAGTACTTC. It encodes CASSYDLGAPYEQYF. The chain joins TRBV6-5 to TRBJ2-7; TRBD1 might be the D (6 bases). V was pared by 2 bases and J by 2 bases, with 13 bases between. Looked up from germline, CDR1 is MNHEY and CDR2 is SVGAGI. The CDR3 spans 15 residues.

In its sample, this clonotype was seen many times. This chain connects TRBV7-2 to TRBJ2-3; 12 bases map to TRBD2. Per germline, CDR1 SGHTA and CDR2 FQGNSA. V dropped 4 bases and J dropped 3; count of bases not matched to a gene: 5. The length of the CDR3 is 16 residues. The CDR3 sequence: CASSWRGLAGTDTQYF. The CDR3, as DNA: TGTGCCAGCAGCTGGCGAGGACTAGCGGGGACAGATACGCAGTATTTT.

This clonotype was seen at least ten times. The chain employs TRBV5-6 and TRBJ2-1; D call uncertain. This CDR3 is 14 amino acids long. CDR1 and CDR2 from the germline V gene are SGHDT and YYEEEE. Between the trimmed V and J ends, which lost 4 bases and 0 bases, there was a span of 8 bases. CDR3 bases: TGTGCCAGCAGCCTGATGGACTCCTACAATGAGCAGTTCTTC. It is translated as CASSLMDSYNEQFF.

The chain couples TRBV5-1 to TRBJ2-7; 13 bases line up with TRBD2. V lost 4 bases to trimming and J lost 3 bases; unmatched junction nucleotides: 4. The CDR3 has 15 residues. Germline V gene lookup returns CDR1 SGHRS and CDR2 YFSETQ. For the CDR3, the DNA is TGCGCCAGCAGCCTGGGACTAGCGGGGAACTACGAGCAGTACTTC. Translated: CASSLGLAGNYEQYF.

This chain links TRBV19 with TRBJ2-5; tentative D call: TRBD1 (6 bases). The CDR3 has 15 residues. CDR1 and CDR2 from the germline V gene are LNHDA and SQIVND (reference sequence). Trimming cost V 0 bases and J 5 bases, with 13 bases left between them. Here the CDR3 DNA reads TGTGCCAGTAGTATAGAACAGGGTAGGAGGGAGACCCAGTACTTC. It codes for CASSIEQGRRETQYF.

The J gene is TRBJ2-7, the V gene TRBV10-1, with 9 bases fitting TRBD2. The CDR3 has 16 residues. The V gene's germline CDR1 is WNHNN and CDR2 SYGVQD (reference sequence). V gave up 6 bases and J gave up 0 bases; unmatched junction bases: 9. The chain's CDR3 is CASSATSSGGSYEQYF. For the CDR3, the DNA is TGCGCCAGCAGCGCGACCAGTAGCGGGGGCTCCTACGAGCAGTACTTC.

Ten or more counts support this clonotype. V and J are TRBV7-9 and TRBJ2-1; D not resolved. CDR3 size: 12 residues. Germline V gene lookup returns CDR1 SEHNR and CDR2 FQNEAQ (reference sequence). With 5 bases removed from V and 5 bases from J, the gap between germline ends came to 7 bases. The CDR3 sequence: CASSLINNEQFF. CDR3 sequence (DNA): TGTGCCAGCAGCCTTATTAACAATGAGCAGTTCTTC.

Worth noting for this clonotype: A read error may explain this, as a much larger clone is one base away. V and J are TRBV29-1 and TRBJ2-7; tentatively, D is TRBD1 (6 bases). The better agreement between TRBJ2-1 and the DNA end casts doubt on the J call. This CDR3 comprises 13 residues. Per germline, CDR1 SQVTM and CDR2 ANQGSEA. The CDR3 loop is CSVPGPQGYEQFF. Here the CDR3 DNA reads TGCAGCGTTCCAGGTCCTCAGGGGTACGAGCAGTTCTTC.

This clonotype was detected many times. The V and J genes are TRBV19 and TRBJ2-7; D is undetermined. The V end was cut by 1 base, the J end by 5 bases, with 12 bases between. Germline V gene lookup returns CDR1 LNHDA and CDR2 SQIVND (reference sequence). This CDR3 has 14 amino acids. CDR3 protein: CASSIARFGNEQYF. The CDR3 coding sequence is TGTGCCAGTAGTATAGCCCGGTTCGGCAACGAGCAGTACTTC.

This sequence joins TRBV7-9 and TRBJ2-3, with 8 bases identical to TRBD1. The CDR3 totals 16 residues. Germline-derived CDR1 and CDR2 are SEHNR and FQNEAQ (reference sequence). Unmatched junction bases numbered 3, after V lost 0 bases and J lost 1 base. The CDR3 loop reads CASSLAPTGGTDTQYF. CDR3 coding DNA: TGTGCCAGCAGCTTAGCCCCGACAGGGGGCACAGATACGCAGTATTTT.

This clonotype was detected only a few times. A much larger clone differs by one base, so this may be a read error. The rearrangement uses TRBV11-2 and TRBJ2-1; D may be TRBD1 (6 bases). The CDR3 runs to 13 residues. Germline V gene lookup returns CDR1 SGHAT and CDR2 FQNNGV. CDR3 coding DNA: TGTGCCAGCAGCTCACAGGGTTGGAATGTGCAGTTCTTC. Translating gives CASSSQGWNVQFF.

This clonotype was recorded many times. The V call is TRBV7-8, the J call TRBJ2-5; 12 positions match TRBD2. The germline V gene has CDR1 SGHVS and CDR2 FQNEAQ. The CDR3 is made up of 16 amino acids. V lost 5 bases, J lost 1 base, and 5 bases stayed unmatched. The CDR3 is CASSTTSGGPQETQYF. CDR3 nucleotide sequence: TGTGCCAGCAGCACGACTAGCGGGGGCCCCCAAGAGACCCAGTACTTC.

This clonotype was seen ten or more times. The gene calls are TRBV28 and TRBJ2-5; 12 bases match TRBD2. Germline-derived CDR1 and CDR2 are MDHEN and SYDVKM. V dropped 6 bases and J dropped 4; count of bases not matched to a gene: 6. CDR3 length: 15 amino acids. The CDR3 is CASRLAGGLVETQYF. DNA for the CDR3: TGTGCCAGCAGGCTAGCGGGGGGGTTAGTAGAGACCCAGTACTTC.

This clonotype has only a few counts. The chain couples TRBV9 to TRBJ1-6; 9 positions match TRBD1. The CDR3 is made up of 15 amino acids. Germline lookup yields CDR1 SGDLS and CDR2 YYNGEE. The J segment lost 8 bases and the V segment lost 5 bases, leaving 8 bases of the junction unmatched. Written as DNA, the CDR3 is TGTGCCAGCAGTATAGGACAGGGGACGGATTCACCCCTCCACTTT. Protein product: CASSIGQGTDSPLHF.

At least ten counts were recorded for this clonotype. The chain has TRBV6-2 or TRBV6-3 and TRBJ2-5; D call uncertain. The germline V gene encodes CDR1 MNHEY and CDR2 SVGEGT. The CDR3 loop spans 14 amino acids. With 3 bases removed from V and 5 bases from J, the gap between germline ends came to 13 bases. DNA of the CDR3: TGTGCCAGCAGTTATTATGCGGCTCGGGAGACCCAGTACTTC. Residues: CASSYYAARETQYF.

This clonotype was detected many times. The gene calls are TRBV18 and TRBJ1-6, with D unclear. The V gene's germline CDR1 is KGHSH and CDR2 LQKENI. The CDR3 loop spans 13 amino acids. Trimming shortened V by 3 bases and J by 8 bases, and 8 bases separated the two germline ends. The CDR3 nucleotides are TGTGCCAGCTCACCCGCCCGGGATTCACCCCTCCACTTT. Residues: CASSPARDSPLHF.

The table lists this clonotype with many counts. The rearrangement joins TRBV5-1 to TRBJ2-7; D not resolved. Germline loops: CDR1 SGHRS, CDR2 YFSETQ. The ends were cut back, 4 bases at V and 2 bases at J, with 13 bases in the middle. The CDR3 runs to 14 residues. CDR3 in amino acids: CASSARRVPYEQYF. CDR3 nucleotides: TGCGCCAGCAGCGCGAGACGGGTGCCCTACGAGCAGTACTTC.

This clonotype was detected many times. This chain uses TRBV7-9 with TRBJ2-4, with D possibly called TRBD1 or TRBD2 (5 bases each). This CDR3 is built from 14 residues. Germline V gives CDR1 SEHNR, CDR2 FQNEAQ (reference sequence). With 5 bases removed from V and 6 bases from J, the gap between germline ends came to 14 bases. The chain's CDR3 is CASSDLGTGNIQYF. The CDR3 region has the DNA TGTGCCAGCAGCGACCTCGGGACGGGAAACATTCAGTACTTC.

This clonotype was detected many times. CDR3 nucleotides: TGCAGTGCTAGAGATCGAGGACCTGAAGCTTTCTTT. Its translation: CSARDRGPEAFF. The chain uses TRBV20-1 and TRBJ1-1; D is uncertain. V lost 0 bases and J 6 bases, leaving 8 bases between the germline ends. This CDR3 is built from 12 residues. Germline V CDR1 and CDR2: DFQATT, SNEGSKA (reference sequence).

This clonotype was recorded many times. This rearrangement joins TRBV28 to TRBJ2-7, with 8 bases fitting TRBD1. The V and J ends lost 3 bases and 3 bases, in that order; junction bases with no gene match: 7. Germline loops: CDR1 MDHEN, CDR2 SYDVKM. The CDR3 length is 15 residues. The CDR3 nucleotides are TGTGCCAGCAGTTTCCTCCAGGGGGCTATCTACGAGCAGTACTTC. It specifies CASSFLQGAIYEQYF.

This clonotype was detected many times. V gene TRBV20-1 combines with J gene TRBJ2-7; tentatively, D is TRBD2 (6 bases). The CDR3 is 14 amino acids. Trimming shortened V by 1 base and J by 5 bases, and 15 bases separated the two germline ends. Germline-derived CDR1 and CDR2 are DFQATT and SNEGSKA (reference sequence). DNA for the CDR3: TGCAGTGCTAGAGGGGGGGAGCGATTCCACGAGCAGTACTTC. The encoded protein is CSARGGERFHEQYF.